The 14 T cell receptor beta chains reported below all come from one sample, sequenced in a study of blood T cells in healthy people across ages. Then a second PCR, running roughly 7 to 11 cycles, was carried out with a sample-barcoded 5' primer and a J-beta primer mix. TCRdb recomputed calls from the 5' RACE reads with MiXCR, one row per CDR3 protein. The sample lists about 630,000 distinct CDR3 sequences, about 21% occurring once. Sequences were obtained from blood. These receptors came from a man between 65 and 85 years old in good health.

The chain is built from TRBV29-1 and TRBJ2-5; TRBD1 matches at 9 bases. The CDR3 is made up of 13 amino acids. The V and J ends lost 3 bases and 4 bases, in that order; junction bases with no gene match: 3. In germline, CDR1 is SQVTM, CDR2 ANQGSEA. The CDR3 DNA sequence: TGCAGCGTTGAGAAGACAGGGGGAGAGACCCAGTACTTC. This translates into CSVEKTGGETQYF.

The genes are TRBV7-2 and TRBJ2-5; unclear D gene. The CDR3 is 13 amino acids. Trimming took off 5 bases at V and 5 bases at J, with 12 bases between the two ends. Germline V lookup: CDR1 SGHTA, CDR2 FQGNSA. The CDR3 reads CASSITYRETQYF. In DNA, the CDR3 is TGTGCCAGCAGCATAACATACCGGGAGACCCAGTACTTC.

The J gene is TRBJ1-4, the V gene TRBV5-1; a weak D match, TRBD1 (5 bases). With 5 bases removed from V and 3 bases from J, the gap between germline ends came to 17 bases. The V gene's germline CDR1 is SGHRS and CDR2 YFSETQ. CDR3 length: 16 amino acids. CDR3 sequence reads: CASSEQGGAANEKLFF. The CDR3, as DNA: TGCGCCAGCAGTGAACAAGGAGGGGCGGCTAATGAAAAACTGTTTTTT.

This clonotype was observed a few times. The rearrangement joins TRBV5-8 to TRBJ1-1, with TRBD1 matching 9 bases. V lost 0 bases, J lost 5 bases, and 5 bases stayed unmatched. This CDR3 spans 15 amino acids. Germline CDR1 reads SGHTS; CDR2 reads YDEGEE. The DNA for the CDR3 is TGTGCCAGCAGCTTGGCCCTGACAGGGGGTACTGAAGCTTTCTTT. Protein: CASSLALTGGTEAFF.

The chain uses TRBV20-1 and TRBJ2-3, with 9 bases matching TRBD2. CDR3 length: 14 amino acids. J lost 8 bases, V lost 5 bases, and 11 bases had no gene match. Germline V gene data show CDR1 as DFQATT and CDR2 as SNEGSKA (reference sequence). The CDR3, as DNA: TGCAGTGCTGTAGATAGCGGGAGCTCCGTTACGCAGTATTTT. Its protein is CSAVDSGSSVTQYF.

This clonotype was seen a few times. The chain links TRBV29-1 to TRBJ2-7; no clear D. V was trimmed by 6 bases and J by 6 bases, leaving 9 bases between them. This CDR3 comprises 10 residues. Germline CDR1 is SQVTM and CDR2 is ANQGSEA. The CDR3 protein is CSVGMGEQYF. The CDR3 bases are TGCAGCGTGGGGATGGGCGAGCAGTACTTC.

The J gene is TRBJ2-5, the V gene TRBV6-5; no definite D call. Trimming removed 2 bases from V and 5 bases from J, with 15 bases in between. The CDR3 length is 15 residues. The germline V gene has CDR1 MNHEY and CDR2 SVGAGI. The CDR3 sequence is CASSYARKVGETQYF. The CDR3 DNA reads as TGTGCCAGCAGTTACGCCAGAAAAGTGGGGGAGACCCAGTACTTC.

In this sample, this clonotype turned up many times. The J gene is TRBJ2-5, the V gene TRBV7-9; the D gene is possibly TRBD1 (6 bases). This CDR3 has 15 amino acids. Trimming stripped 3 bases from V and 4 bases from J, with 15 bases between. Per the germline V gene, CDR1 is SEHNR and CDR2 is FQNEAQ (reference sequence). CDR3 nucleotide sequence: TGTGCCAGCAGCTTCGGGACATTTGGACGAGAGACCCAGTACTTC. Translating it yields CASSFGTFGRETQYF.

This clonotype has more than one count but fewer than ten. The V and J genes are TRBV19 and TRBJ2-5; the D gene is possibly TRBD1 (6 bases). Trimming shortened V by 4 bases and J by 4 bases, and 16 bases separated the two germline ends. Germline CDR1 LNHDA, CDR2 SQIVND (reference sequence). The CDR3 has 15 residues. The CDR3 reads CASSTLTGFGETQYF. In nucleotides, the CDR3 is TGTGCCAGTAGTACCCTAACAGGGTTTGGAGAGACCCAGTACTTC.

In regard to this clonotype: Mismatch with germline at one junction end may stem from a read error. The V call is TRBV7-2, the J call TRBJ2-7; 8 nucleotides agree with TRBD1. The CDR3 contains 17 residues. CDR1 is SGHTA and CDR2 is FQGNSA in the germline V gene. The CDR3 is CASSLGQGGQGGREQYF. CDR3 sequence (DNA): TGTGCCAGCAGCTTAGGCCAAGGAGGACAGGGTGGGCGCGAGCAGTATTTC.

As to this clonotype: Given a much more abundant clone one base away, this may be a read error. The genes are TRBV20-1 and TRBJ2-5; D is undetermined. The CDR3 contains 12 residues. Per germline, CDR1 DFQATT and CDR2 SNEGSKA (reference sequence). For the CDR3, the DNA is TGCAGTGCCGGGCAGCACCAAGGGACCCAGTACTTC. Translation: CSAGQHQGTQYF.

With respect to this clonotype: A much larger clone differs by one base, so this may be a read error. In this CDR3 the conserved last residue, phenylalanine or tryptophan, is missing, so a read error is likely. The limits of the CDR3 on the DNA are not certain, so only TCRdb's listed CDR3 is given. The genes are TRBV7-2 and TRBJ1-1. Per the germline V gene, CDR1 is SGHTA and CDR2 is FQGNSA. Both ends counted, the CDR3 spans 13 residues. The CDR3 region is CASSRGEGFTSFL.

This clonotype was detected a few times. The J gene is TRBJ1-1, the V gene TRBV6-2 or TRBV6-3; TRBD1 agrees at 8 bases. Germline V gives CDR1 MNHEY, CDR2 SVGEGT. V shed 0 bases and J 0 bases; nucleotides not matched to a gene: 3. The CDR3 length is 16 residues. In nucleotides, the CDR3 is TGTGCCAGCAGTTACTCGTCAGGGGGCATGAACACTGAAGCTTTCTTT. Protein product: CASSYSSGGMNTEAFF.

The rearrangement links TRBV20-1 to TRBJ1-5, with TRBD1 matching over 9 bases. Per germline, CDR1 DFQATT and CDR2 SNEGSKA (reference sequence). The CDR3 is 15 residues long. Losses at the gene ends were 0 bases for V and 4 bases for J; bases not matched to a gene: 4. The CDR3 DNA follows: TGCAGTGCTAGAGACGCCGGGACAGGGAATCAGCCCCAGCATTTT. Protein sequence: CSARDAGTGNQPQHF.